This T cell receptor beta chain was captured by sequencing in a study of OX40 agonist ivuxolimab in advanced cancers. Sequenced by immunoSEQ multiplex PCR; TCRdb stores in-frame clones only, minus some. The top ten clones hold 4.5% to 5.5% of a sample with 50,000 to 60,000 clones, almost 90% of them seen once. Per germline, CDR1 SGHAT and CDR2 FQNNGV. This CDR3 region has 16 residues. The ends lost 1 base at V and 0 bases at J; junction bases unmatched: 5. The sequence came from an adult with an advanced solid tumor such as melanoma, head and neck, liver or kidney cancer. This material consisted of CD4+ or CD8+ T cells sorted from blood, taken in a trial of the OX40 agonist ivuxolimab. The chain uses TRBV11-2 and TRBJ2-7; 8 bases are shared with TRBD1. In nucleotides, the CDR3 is TGTGCCAGCAGCTTAGGGGACAGGATTAGCTCCTACGAGCAGTACTTC. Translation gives CASSLGDRISSYEQYF.